These T cell receptor beta chains were read from a single sample in a study of cytomegalovirus exposure and HLA in healthy donors. The repertoire was sequenced with immunoSEQ multiplex PCR; TCRdb's copy has only in-frame clones and lacks some. The profile shows some 110,000 clones, roughly four fifths of them singletons. Specimen: PBMCs. Receptors were obtained from a man aged 45-65 years in good health and CMV-seronegative. The CDR3 runs from the conserved cysteine through the conserved F or W. D genes are given only for firm matches. Only part of the rows carry a size: once, few, many, or a class if the clone is expanded.

clone size,J gene,V gene,D gene,CDR3 protein,CDR3 DNA
.,TRBJ2-1,TRBV6-1,.,CASRRGELDNEQFF,TGTGCCAGCAGGAGAGGAGAACTCGACAATGAGCAGTTCTTC
few,TRBJ2-2,TRBV4-2,.,CASSQVRANTGELFF,TGTGCCAGCAGCCAAGTCAGGGCGAACACCGGGGAGCTGTTTTTT
.,TRBJ1-4,TRBV9,.,CASSEGLGNGEKLFF,TGTGCCAGCAGCGAGGGACTTGGGAATGGTGAAAAACTGTTTTTT
.,TRBJ2-7,TRBV6-1,TRBD1,CATRQGAPITYEQYF,TGTGCCACACGACAGGGGGCGCCGATTACCTACGAGCAGTACTTC
.,TRBJ2-3,TRBV5-4,TRBD2,CASSQRGSTDTQYF,TGTGCCAGCAGCCAGCGGGGGAGCACAGATACGCAGTATTTT
.,TRBJ2-7,TRBV9,.,CASSVAIGSGREQYF,TGTGCCAGCAGCGTAGCTATAGGCAGCGGGCGCGAGCAGTACTTC
.,TRBJ2-1,TRBV5-8,.,CASSWADSRNAQFF,TGTGCCAGCAGCTGGGCGGACAGTCGAAACGCGCAGTTCTTC
.,TRBJ2-7,TRBV2,TRBD2,CASSTLTSAEQYF,TGTGCCAGCAGCACACTCACTAGCGCCGAGCAGTACTTC
few,TRBJ2-7,TRBV19,TRBD1,CASSMSGQGTYEQYF,TGTGCCAGTAGTATGTCAGGACAGGGGACCTACGAGCAGTACTTC
.,TRBJ2-1,TRBV7-9,.,CASSASGASYNEQFF,TGTGCCAGCAGCGCGTCGGGTGCCTCCTACAATGAGCAGTTCTTC
.,TRBJ2-1,TRBV4-3,TRBD2,CASSQAPTGGPYNEQFF,TGCGCCAGCAGCCAAGCCCCAACGGGGGGACCCTACAATGAGCAGTTCTTC
.,TRBJ1-2,TRBV19,.,CASSPDSTYGYTF,TGTGCCAGTAGTCCCGACAGTACCTATGGCTACACCTTC
.,TRBJ1-3,TRBV5-4,TRBD1,CASSRGQDSGNTIYF,TGTGCCAGCAGTCGTGGACAGGACTCTGGAAACACCATATATTTT
.,TRBJ2-3,TRBV2,TRBD2,CASSDSGPTDTQYF,TGTGCCAGCAGTGATAGCGGGCCCACAGATACGCAGTATTTT
few,TRBJ1-2,TRBV6-6,.,CASRGRDNYGYTF,TGTGCCAGCAGGGGGAGAGATAACTATGGCTACACCTTC
.,TRBJ2-2,TRBV7-2,TRBD1,CASSPQGASELFF,TGTGCCAGCAGCCCACAGGGGGCTTCGGAGCTGTTTTTT
medium-sized,TRBJ2-3,TRBV9,.,CASSVAPGESDTQYF,TGTGCCAGCAGCGTAGCCCCCGGAGAGTCAGATACGCAGTATTTT
.,TRBJ1-2,TRBV29-1,.,CSVRDSRLHSPNYGYTF,TGCAGCGTTCGAGACAGTCGCCTTCATTCCCCTAACTATGGCTACACCTTC
few,TRBJ1-2,TRBV5-8,TRBD1,CASSFDRERSYGYTF,TGTGCCAGCAGCTTTGACAGGGAAAGGAGCTATGGCTACACCTTC
once,TRBJ1-6,TRBV21-1,.,CASGEERQGGNSPLHF,TGTGCCAGCGGAGAGGAAAGACAGGGAGGCAATTCACCCCTCCACTTT
.,TRBJ1-5,TRBV19,.,CASSPSNSNQPQHF,TGTGCCAGTAGCCCCTCGAACAGTAATCAGCCCCAGCATTTT
.,TRBJ2-2,TRBV30,TRBD2,CASRKAGGSGELFF,TGTGCCTCAAGGAAGGCGGGGGGGTCCGGGGAGCTGTTTTTT
.,TRBJ2-5,TRBV11-3,TRBD1,CASSVRDSQETQYF,TGTGCCAGCAGCGTAAGGGACAGCCAAGAGACCCAGTACTTC
.,TRBJ2-5,TRBV7-6,.,CASSLALDSQETQYF,TGTGCCAGCAGCTTAGCGCTAGACAGCCAAGAGACCCAGTACTTC
.,TRBJ1-2,TRBV9,TRBD1,CASSVYRGGGYTF,TGTGCCAGCAGCGTCTACAGGGGAGGCGGCTACACCTTC
.,TRBJ1-6,TRBV6-1,.,CASSAVRGSYSPLHF,TGTGCCAGCAGTGCGGTTAGAGGGTCATACTCACCCCTCCACTTT
.,TRBJ2-3,TRBV6-6,TRBD2,CASSRSGGSTDTQYF,TGTGCCAGCAGCCGCAGCGGGGGCAGCACAGATACGCAGTATTTT
once,TRBJ2-5,TRBV4-1,.,CASSQAGSWETQYF,TGCGCCAGCAGTCAGGCGGGGTCCTGGGAGACCCAGTACTTC
.,TRBJ1-4,TRBV14,.,CASSQLGQTGREKLFF,TGTGCCAGCAGCCAGCTCGGACAAACCGGGCGTGAAAAACTGTTTTTT
.,TRBJ1-1,TRBV18,.,CASSQQGSLGTEAFF,TGTGCCAGCTCACAACAGGGCTCCCTAGGCACTGAGGCTTTCTTT
few,TRBJ2-2,TRBV9,TRBD1,CASSRTGDPGELFF,TGTGCCAGCAGCCGTACAGGGGATCCCGGGGAGCTGTTTTTT
few,TRBJ1-5,TRBV4-3,TRBD1,CASSQTGTGGQPQHF,TGCGCCAGCAGCCAAACCGGGACAGGGGGACAGCCCCAGCATTTT
.,TRBJ2-1,TRBV29-1,.,CSVEPTGPEQFF,TGCAGCGTTGAACCCACAGGGCCTGAGCAGTTCTTC
.,TRBJ1-4,TRBV7-6,TRBD1,CASSRPGQEQKLFF,TGTGCCAGCAGCCGACCGGGACAGGAGCAAAAACTGTTTTTT
.,TRBJ2-2,TRBV28,TRBD1,CASGRDRGITGELFF,TGTGCCAGTGGGAGGGACAGGGGGATCACCGGGGAGCTGTTTTTT
.,TRBJ2-1,TRBV4-2,TRBD2,CASSQPTSGGGYNEQFF,TGTGCCAGCAGCCAACCGACTAGCGGGGGGGGTTACAATGAGCAGTTCTTC
.,TRBJ2-7,TRBV4-3,.,CASSHAESYEQYF,TGCGCCAGCAGCCACGCGGAGTCCTACGAGCAGTACTTC
.,TRBJ1-2,TRBV5-1,.,CASRADLYNYGYTF,TGCGCCAGCAGAGCGGACTTGTATAACTATGGCTACACCTTC
few,TRBJ1-1,TRBV2,.,CASMVGLPGTEAFF,TGTGCCAGCATGGTTGGCCTCCCAGGCACTGAAGCTTTCTTT
.,TRBJ2-2,TRBV5-1,TRBD1,CASSLAFGQGGHTGELFF,TGCGCCAGCAGCTTGGCCTTCGGACAGGGGGGTCACACCGGGGAGCTGTTTTTT